Sequencing of this TCR beta chain was carried out in a study of blood T cell repertoires in COVID-19. Study details: There were acute and convalescent COVID-19 samples, and they came from the United States, Italy and Spain. Sample material is recorded as cDNA or gDNA derived from T cells, B-cell-depleted T cells, or PBMCs.

Per germline, CDR1 SGHVS and CDR2 FNYEAQ. V lost 2 bases, J lost 4 bases, and 11 bases lay in between. The CDR3 covers 15 residues. Patients from Seattle were sampled longitudinally, starting during active infection. In the study's own analysis: Estimation of nucleated cell counts was performed using reference gene primer amplification. Assay used: immunoSEQ multiplex PCR; TCRdb lists only in-frame clones, some missing. V and J calls and clone size follow that table, whereas D and trimming were derived from the DNA. The sample holds about 500,000 clones; roughly 87% are singletons and the top ten take 0.9%.

The clonotype comes from a man younger than 35 with COVID-19, enrolled during active disease. The sample was peripheral blood. The chain employs TRBV7-6 and TRBJ2-2; TRBD2 might be the D (6 bases). CDR3 sequence (DNA): TGTGCCAGCAGCTTAAGTGGGAGGACCACCGGGGAGCTGTTTTTT. It codes for CASSLSGRTTGELFF.